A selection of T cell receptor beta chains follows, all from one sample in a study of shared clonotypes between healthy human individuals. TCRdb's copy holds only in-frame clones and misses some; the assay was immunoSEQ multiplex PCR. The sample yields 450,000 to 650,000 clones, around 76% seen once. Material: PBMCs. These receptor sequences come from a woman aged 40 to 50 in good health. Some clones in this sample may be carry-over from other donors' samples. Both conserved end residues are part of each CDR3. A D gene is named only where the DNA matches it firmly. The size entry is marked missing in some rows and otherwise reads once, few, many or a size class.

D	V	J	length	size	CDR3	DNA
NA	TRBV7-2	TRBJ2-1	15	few	CASSLGDTPYNEQFF	TGTGCCAGCAGCTTAGGGGACACCCCCTACAATGAGCAGTTCTTC
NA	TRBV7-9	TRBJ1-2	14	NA	CASSLTTGYYGYTF	TGTGCCAGCAGCTTGACTACAGGCTACTATGGCTACACCTTC
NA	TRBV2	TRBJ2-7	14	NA	CASSEGGQTYEQYF	TGTGCCAGCAGTGAAGGAGGACAGACATACGAGCAGTACTTC
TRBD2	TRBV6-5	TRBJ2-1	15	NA	CASSASGRAGSEQFF	TGTGCCAGCAGCGCTAGCGGGAGGGCCGGTTCTGAGCAGTTCTTC
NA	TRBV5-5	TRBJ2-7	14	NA	CASSSITGAPGQYF	TGTGCCAGCAGCTCCATTACTGGGGCCCCGGGGCAGTACTTC
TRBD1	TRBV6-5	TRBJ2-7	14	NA	CASSPDRGRRGQYF	TGTGCCAGCAGCCCGGACAGGGGGCGGCGGGGGCAGTACTTC
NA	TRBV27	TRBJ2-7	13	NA	CASSNGGSYEQYF	TGTGCCAGCAGTAACGGAGGCTCCTACGAGCAGTACTTC
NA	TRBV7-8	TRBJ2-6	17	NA	CASSLRGGGSGANVLTF	TGTGCCAGCAGCTTGCGGGGTGGGGGTTCTGGGGCCAACGTCCTGACTTTC
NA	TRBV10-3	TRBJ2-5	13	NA	CAISGPGLETQYF	TGTGCCATCAGTGGCCCCGGGCTGGAGACCCAGTACTTC
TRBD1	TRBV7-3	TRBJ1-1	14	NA	CASSLDREGTEAFF	TGTGCCAGCAGCTTGGACAGGGAGGGTACTGAAGCTTTCTTT
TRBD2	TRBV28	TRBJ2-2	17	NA	CASSFDSGRAGTGELFF	TGTGCCAGCAGTTTTGATAGCGGGAGGGCCGGCACCGGGGAGCTGTTTTTT
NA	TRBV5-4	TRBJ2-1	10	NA	CASRRGEQFF	TGTGCCTCCCGACGGGGGGAGCAGTTCTTC
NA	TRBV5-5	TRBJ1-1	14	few	CASSRTGWVTEAFF	TGTGCCAGCAGCAGGACTGGGTGGGTCACTGAAGCTTTCTTT
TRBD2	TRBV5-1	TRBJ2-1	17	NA	CASSLGLAGAPNNEQFF	TGCGCCAGCAGCTTGGGACTAGCGGGAGCCCCCAACAATGAGCAGTTCTTC
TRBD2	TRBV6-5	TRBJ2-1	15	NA	CASSYSSGRANEQFF	TGTGCCAGCAGTTACTCTAGCGGGAGGGCCAATGAGCAGTTCTTC
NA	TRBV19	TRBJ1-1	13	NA	CASSRTSDTEAFF	TGTGCCAGTAGTCGGACGTCGGACACTGAAGCTTTCTTT
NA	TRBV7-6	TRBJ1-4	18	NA	CASSLARGRALINEKLFF	TGTGCCAGCAGCTTAGCGCGGGGCAGGGCTTTAATTAATGAAAAACTGTTTTTT
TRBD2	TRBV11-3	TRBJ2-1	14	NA	CASSLVAGDNEQFF	TGTGCCAGCAGCTTAGTAGCGGGGGACAATGAGCAGTTCTTC
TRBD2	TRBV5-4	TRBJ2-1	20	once	CASSPSYRVAGAGAYNEQFF	TGTGCCAGCAGTCCCTCCTACCGGGTAGCGGGAGCTGGGGCCTACAATGAGCAGTTCTTC
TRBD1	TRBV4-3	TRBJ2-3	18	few	CASSQDLTGQASTDTQYF	TGCGCCAGCAGCCAAGATCTAACGGGACAGGCGAGCACAGATACGCAGTATTTT
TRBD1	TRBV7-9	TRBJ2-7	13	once	CASSFQGVYEQYF	TGTGCCAGCAGCTTCCAGGGGGTCTACGAGCAGTACTTC
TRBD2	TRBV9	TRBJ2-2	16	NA	CASSVDSGTNTGELFF	TGTGCCAGCAGCGTAGATAGCGGGACCAACACCGGGGAGCTGTTTTTT
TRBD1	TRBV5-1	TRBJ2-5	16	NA	CASSLVGTESQETQYF	TGCGCCAGCAGCTTGGTTGGGACAGAAAGCCAAGAGACCCAGTACTTC
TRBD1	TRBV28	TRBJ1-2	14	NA	CASSNQGADYGYTF	TGTGCCAGCAGTAACCAGGGGGCTGACTATGGCTACACCTTC
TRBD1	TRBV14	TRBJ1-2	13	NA	CASSRARQGGYTF	TGTGCCAGCAGCCGCGCCAGACAGGGCGGCTACACCTTC
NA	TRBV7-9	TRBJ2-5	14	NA	CASSLMAGQETQYF	TGTGCCAGCAGCTTAATGGCGGGACAAGAGACCCAGTACTTC
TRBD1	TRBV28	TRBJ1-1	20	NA	CASSFPGTGGPIPMNTEAFF	TGTGCCAGCAGTTTCCCCGGGACAGGGGGGCCAATTCCCATGAACACTGAAGCTTTCTTT
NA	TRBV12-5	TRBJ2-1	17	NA	CASGLANPGGLYNEQFF	TGTGCTAGTGGTTTAGCAAACCCAGGGGGACTCTACAATGAGCAGTTCTTC
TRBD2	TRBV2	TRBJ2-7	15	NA	CASSEASGRAGEQYF	TGTGCCAGCAGTGAGGCTAGCGGGAGGGCAGGCGAGCAGTACTTC
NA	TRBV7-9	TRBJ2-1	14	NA	CASSHRARRGEQFF	TGTGCCAGCAGCCACCGGGCGAGGAGAGGAGAGCAGTTCTTC
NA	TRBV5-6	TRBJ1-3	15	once	CASSFISARGNTIYF	TGTGCCAGCAGCTTTATCAGCGCTCGAGGAAACACCATATATTTT
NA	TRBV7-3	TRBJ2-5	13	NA	CASSRDTSGTQYF	TGTGCCAGCAGCCGGGACACCTCAGGGACCCAGTACTTC
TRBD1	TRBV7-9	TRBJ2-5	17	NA	CASSPGLGTDPYRTQYF	TGTGCCAGCAGCCCTGGGTTGGGGACAGACCCATATCGGACCCAGTACTTC
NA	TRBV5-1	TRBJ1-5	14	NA	CASSEGGSNQPQHF	TGCGCCAGCAGCGAGGGGGGAAGCAATCAGCCCCAGCATTTT
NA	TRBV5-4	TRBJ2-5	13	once	CASSFRGRETQYF	TGTGCCAGCAGCTTCCGGGGACGGGAGACCCAGTACTTC
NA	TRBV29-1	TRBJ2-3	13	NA	CSVVSGYTDTQYF	TGCAGCGTTGTGAGCGGATATACGGATACGCAGTATTTT
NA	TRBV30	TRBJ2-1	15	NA	CAWSFGRSGYNEQFF	TGTGCCTGGAGTTTCGGGAGAAGTGGGTACAATGAGCAGTTCTTC
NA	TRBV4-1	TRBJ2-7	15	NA	CASSQELPTGYEQYF	TGCGCCAGCAGCCAAGAGCTACCAACGGGCTACGAGCAGTACTTC
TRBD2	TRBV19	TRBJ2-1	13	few	CASSKREVMKQFF	TGTGCCAGTAGTAAGCGGGAGGTAATGAAGCAGTTCTTC
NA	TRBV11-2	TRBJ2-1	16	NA	CASSLVGTGAYNEQFF	TGTGCCAGCAGCTTAGTCGGAACGGGAGCCTACAATGAGCAGTTCTTC
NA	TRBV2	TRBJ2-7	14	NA	CASRRTASRDEQYF	TGTGCCAGCAGGAGGACCGCCTCCCGGGACGAGCAGTACTTC
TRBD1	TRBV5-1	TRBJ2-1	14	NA	CASRTTGGLDEQFF	TGCGCCAGCAGGACGACAGGGGGCCTGGATGAGCAGTTCTTC
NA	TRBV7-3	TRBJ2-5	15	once	CASSSVGGPPETQYF	TGTGCCAGCAGCTCCGTTGGGGGGCCTCCAGAGACCCAGTACTTC
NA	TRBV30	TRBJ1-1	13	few	CAWRRQGGTEAFF	TGTGCCTGGAGGCGTCAGGGAGGGACTGAAGCTTTCTTT
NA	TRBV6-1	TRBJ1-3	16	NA	CASSEWSGNSGNTIYF	TGTGCCAGCAGTGAATGGTCAGGAAACTCTGGAAACACCATATATTTT
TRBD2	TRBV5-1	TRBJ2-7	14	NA	CASSFSGASYEQYF	TGCGCCAGCAGTTTTAGCGGGGCCTCCTACGAGCAGTACTTC
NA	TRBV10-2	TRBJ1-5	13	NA	CASRRAGNQPQHF	TGCGCCAGCAGACGTGCGGGCAATCAGCCCCAGCATTTT
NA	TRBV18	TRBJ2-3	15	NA	CASSRLQTSTDTQYF	TGTGCCAGCTCACGTCTGCAGACTAGCACAGATACGCAGTATTTT